These T cell receptor beta chains were read from a single sample in a study of CD8 T cells in Susac syndrome. TCRdb processed the immunoSEQ multiplex PCR reads anew with MiXCR; each CDR3 protein has one entry. The repertoire holds some 250,000 distinct CDR3 sequences, 90% to 96% seen once, with approximately 0.094% in the top ten. The sample consisted of CD4+ T cells from PBMCs. These receptor sequences come from a human donor with Susac syndrome. Both conserved end residues are trimmed from each CDR3. Not all rows give a size; the values are once, few, many and, for expanded clones, a class.

J gene: TRBJ2-7; clone size: -; V gene: TRBV5-1; CDR3 protein: ASSLGRITYEQY
J gene: TRBJ2-3; clone size: -; V gene: TRBV7-9; CDR3 protein: ASSLVGAPADTQY
J gene: TRBJ2-5; clone size: -; V gene: TRBV6-2/TRBV6-3; CDR3 protein: ASRAHDRLGETQY
J gene: TRBJ1-2; clone size: -; V gene: TRBV27; CDR3 protein: ASRTGFEYYGYT
J gene: TRBJ1-2; clone size: -; V gene: TRBV28; CDR3 protein: ASSTRRGRLGYGYT
J gene: TRBJ2-5; clone size: -; V gene: TRBV29-1; CDR3 protein: SVEGGAQRLQETQY
J gene: TRBJ2-1; clone size: -; V gene: TRBV9; CDR3 protein: ASRYEQF
J gene: TRBJ2-2; clone size: once; V gene: TRBV7-3; CDR3 protein: ASRRKPANTGELF
J gene: TRBJ2-7; clone size: -; V gene: TRBV30; CDR3 protein: AWRQRTGGEQY
J gene: TRBJ2-7; clone size: -; V gene: TRBV5-4; CDR3 protein: ATGQGTSYEQY
J gene: TRBJ1-2; clone size: -; V gene: TRBV6-1; CDR3 protein: ASSHHPGQALYGYT
J gene: TRBJ2-3; clone size: once; V gene: TRBV11-2; CDR3 protein: ASSPGEGTGMYTQY
J gene: TRBJ1-5; clone size: -; V gene: TRBV18; CDR3 protein: ASSPGSNQPQH
J gene: TRBJ2-7; clone size: -; V gene: TRBV7-9; CDR3 protein: ASSYGLAGGYEQY
J gene: TRBJ1-2; clone size: -; V gene: TRBV25-1; CDR3 protein: ASGQGDGYGYT
J gene: TRBJ2-3; clone size: -; V gene: TRBV10-3; CDR3 protein: AIGTGPDTQY
J gene: TRBJ2-5; clone size: -; V gene: TRBV20-1; CDR3 protein: SAPRSGSNAETQY
J gene: TRBJ1-5; clone size: -; V gene: TRBV20-1; CDR3 protein: SVSAARGSQPQH
J gene: TRBJ2-3; clone size: -; V gene: TRBV2; CDR3 protein: ASSEAGSQTDTQY
J gene: TRBJ2-7; clone size: -; V gene: TRBV20-1; CDR3 protein: SASDPTGGYHHGDEQY
J gene: TRBJ1-1; clone size: -; V gene: TRBV29-1; CDR3 protein: SVEGKGRGTVMNTEAF
J gene: TRBJ2-1; clone size: -; V gene: TRBV6-1; CDR3 protein: ASMGLAGGPGSYNEQF
J gene: TRBJ1-1; clone size: -; V gene: TRBV29-1; CDR3 protein: SVETGRLGTEAF
J gene: TRBJ2-3; clone size: -; V gene: TRBV5-4; CDR3 protein: ASSLERAADTQY
J gene: TRBJ1-2; clone size: -; V gene: TRBV6-5; CDR3 protein: ASSTTTDYGYT
J gene: TRBJ1-1; clone size: -; V gene: TRBV4-1; CDR3 protein: ASSIFLPGSNTEAF